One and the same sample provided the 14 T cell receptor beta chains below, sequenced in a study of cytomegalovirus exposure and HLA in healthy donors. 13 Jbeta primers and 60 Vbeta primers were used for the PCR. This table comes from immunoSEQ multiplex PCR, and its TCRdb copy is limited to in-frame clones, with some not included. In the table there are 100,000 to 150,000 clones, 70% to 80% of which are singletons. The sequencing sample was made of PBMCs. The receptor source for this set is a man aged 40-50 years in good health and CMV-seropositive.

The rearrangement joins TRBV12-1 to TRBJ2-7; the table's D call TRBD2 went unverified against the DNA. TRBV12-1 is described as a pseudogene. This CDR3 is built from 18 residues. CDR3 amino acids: CASSRSGSRAGSSYEQYF. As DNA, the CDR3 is TGTGCCAGCAGCCGGTCCGGCTCTAGGGCGGGGAGCTCCTACGAGCAGTACTTC.

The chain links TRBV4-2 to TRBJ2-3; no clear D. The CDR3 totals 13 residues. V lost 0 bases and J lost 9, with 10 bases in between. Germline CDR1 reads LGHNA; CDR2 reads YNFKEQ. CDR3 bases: TGTGCCAGCAGCCAAGAAGACTCCCAGACGCAGTATTTT. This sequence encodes CASSQEDSQTQYF.

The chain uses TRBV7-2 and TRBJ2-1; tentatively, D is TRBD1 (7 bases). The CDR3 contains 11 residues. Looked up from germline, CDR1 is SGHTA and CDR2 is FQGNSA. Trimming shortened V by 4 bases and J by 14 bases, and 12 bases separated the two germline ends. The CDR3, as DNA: TGTGCCAGCAGCTACGACAGGGAGGAGTTCTTC. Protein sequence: CASSYDREEFF.

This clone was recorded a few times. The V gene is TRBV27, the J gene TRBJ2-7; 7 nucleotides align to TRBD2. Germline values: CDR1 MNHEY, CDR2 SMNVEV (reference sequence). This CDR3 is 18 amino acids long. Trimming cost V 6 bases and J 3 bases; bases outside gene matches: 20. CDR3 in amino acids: CASRVQYYGTTWDYEQYF. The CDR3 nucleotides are TGTGCCAGCAGGGTCCAGTATTATGGGACTACTTGGGACTACGAGCAGTACTTC.

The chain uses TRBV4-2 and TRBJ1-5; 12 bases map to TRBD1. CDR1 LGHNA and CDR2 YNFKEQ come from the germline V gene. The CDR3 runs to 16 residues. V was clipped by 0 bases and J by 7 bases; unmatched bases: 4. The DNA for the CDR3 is TGTGCCAGCAGCCAAGATGGGACAGGGGGCTCACAGCCCCAGCATTTT. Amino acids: CASSQDGTGGSQPQHF.

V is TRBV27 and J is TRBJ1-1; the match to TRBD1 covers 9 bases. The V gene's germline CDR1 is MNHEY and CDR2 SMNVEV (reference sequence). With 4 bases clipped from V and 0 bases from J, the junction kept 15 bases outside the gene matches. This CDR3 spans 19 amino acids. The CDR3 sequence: CASSYPGTGLGIMNTEAFF. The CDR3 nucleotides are TGTGCCAGCAGTTACCCCGGGACAGGGTTAGGGATCATGAACACTGAAGCTTTCTTT.

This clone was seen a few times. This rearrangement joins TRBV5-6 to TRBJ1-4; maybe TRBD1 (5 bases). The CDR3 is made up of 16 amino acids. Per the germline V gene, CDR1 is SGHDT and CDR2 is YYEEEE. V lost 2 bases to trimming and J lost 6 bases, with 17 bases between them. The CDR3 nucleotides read TGTGCCAGCAGCTTAGGCAGCCTCGCGGGGGATGAAAAACTGTTTTTT. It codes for CASSLGSLAGDEKLFF.

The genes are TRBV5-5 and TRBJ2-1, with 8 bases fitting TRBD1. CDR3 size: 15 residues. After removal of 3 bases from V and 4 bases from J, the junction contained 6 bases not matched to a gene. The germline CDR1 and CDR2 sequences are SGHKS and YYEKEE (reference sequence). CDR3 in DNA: TGTGCCAGCAGCTGGACAGGGAGTTCATACAATGAGCAGTTCTTC. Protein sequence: CASSWTGSSYNEQFF. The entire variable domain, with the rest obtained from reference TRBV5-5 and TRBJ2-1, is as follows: DAGVTQSPTHLIKTRGQQVTLRCSPISGHKSVSWYQQVLGQGPQFIFQYYEKEERGRGNFPDRFSARQFPNYSSELNVNALLLGDSALYLCASSWTGSSYNEQFFGPGTRLTVL.

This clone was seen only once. The CDR3 sequence: CASSLEGTGAYEQYF. The CDR3 DNA follows: TGTGCCAGCAGCTTAGAGGGAACAGGGGCCTACGAGCAGTACTTC. The chain has TRBV7-2 and TRBJ2-7, with TRBD1 matching over 7 bases. CDR3 length: 15 amino acids. V gave up 1 base and J gave up 2 bases; unmatched junction bases: 5. The germline V gene has CDR1 SGHTA and CDR2 FQGNSA.

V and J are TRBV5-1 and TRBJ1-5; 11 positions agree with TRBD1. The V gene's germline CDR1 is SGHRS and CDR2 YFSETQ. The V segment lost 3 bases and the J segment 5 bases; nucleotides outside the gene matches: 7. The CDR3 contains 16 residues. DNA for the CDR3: TGCGCCAGCAGCTCCGTACCGGGACAGGGGGATCAGCCCCAGCATTTT. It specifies CASSSVPGQGDQPQHF.

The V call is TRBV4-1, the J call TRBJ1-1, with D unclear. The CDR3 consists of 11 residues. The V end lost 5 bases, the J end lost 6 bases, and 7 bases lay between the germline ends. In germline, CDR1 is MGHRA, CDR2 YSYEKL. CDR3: CASSSGSEAFF. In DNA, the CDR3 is TGCGCCAGCAGCTCCGGGTCTGAAGCTTTCTTT.

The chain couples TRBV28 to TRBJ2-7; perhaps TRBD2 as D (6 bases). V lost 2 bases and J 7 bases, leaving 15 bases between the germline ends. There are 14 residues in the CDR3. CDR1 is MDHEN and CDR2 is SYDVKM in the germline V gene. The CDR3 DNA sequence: TGTGCCAGCAGTTTAGGTTGGCGGGGCTATGAGCAGTACTTC. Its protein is CASSLGWRGYEQYF.

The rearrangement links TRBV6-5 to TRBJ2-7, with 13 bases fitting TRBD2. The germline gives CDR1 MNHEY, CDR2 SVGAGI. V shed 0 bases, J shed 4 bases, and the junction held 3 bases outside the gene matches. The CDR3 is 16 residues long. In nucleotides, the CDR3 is TGTGCCAGCAGTTACTCGAAACTAGCGGGAGGGTACGAGCAGTACTTC. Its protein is CASSYSKLAGGYEQYF.

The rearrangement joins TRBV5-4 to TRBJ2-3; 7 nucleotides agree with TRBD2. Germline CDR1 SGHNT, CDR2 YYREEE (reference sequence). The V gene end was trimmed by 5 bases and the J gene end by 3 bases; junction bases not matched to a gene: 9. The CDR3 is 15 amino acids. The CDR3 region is CASSPRTRSTDTQYF. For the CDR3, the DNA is TGTGCCAGCAGTCCTCGGACTAGAAGTACAGATACGCAGTATTTT.